This T cell receptor (beta chain) originates from a study of shared clonotypes between healthy human individuals. This clone was detected a few times. Data came from immunoSEQ multiplex PCR; TCRdb stores just in-frame clones and leaves some out. The sample records hundreds of thousands of clones, approximately 79% being singletons. The germline V gene encodes CDR1 SGHNT and CDR2 YYREEE (reference sequence). Germline trimming cut 0 bases from V and 1 base from J; bases unmatched to any gene: 5. This CDR3 has 16 amino acids. Sequenced input: memory CD4+ T cells sorted from blood. The subset was: CD45RA-negative fraction. This clonotype was obtained from a woman under 40 in good health. This chain links TRBV5-4 with TRBJ1-2; 8 bases are shared with TRBD1. Here the CDR3 reads CASSLEGTGLNYGYTF. The CDR3 DNA reads as TGTGCCAGCAGCTTGGAGGGGACAGGCCTTAACTATGGCTACACCTTC.